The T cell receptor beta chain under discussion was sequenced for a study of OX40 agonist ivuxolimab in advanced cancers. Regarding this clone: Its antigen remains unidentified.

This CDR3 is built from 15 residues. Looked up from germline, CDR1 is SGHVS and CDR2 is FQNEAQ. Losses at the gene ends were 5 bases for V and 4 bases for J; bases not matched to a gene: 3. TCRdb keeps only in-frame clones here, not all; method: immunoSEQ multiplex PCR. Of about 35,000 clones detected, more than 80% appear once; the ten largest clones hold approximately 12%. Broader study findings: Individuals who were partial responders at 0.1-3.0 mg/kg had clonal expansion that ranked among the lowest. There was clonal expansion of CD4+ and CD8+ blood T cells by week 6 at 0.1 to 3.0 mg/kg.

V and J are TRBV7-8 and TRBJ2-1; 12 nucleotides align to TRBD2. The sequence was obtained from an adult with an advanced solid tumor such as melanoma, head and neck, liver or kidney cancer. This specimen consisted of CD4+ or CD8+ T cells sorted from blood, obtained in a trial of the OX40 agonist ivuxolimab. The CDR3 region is CASSPTSGGYNEQFF. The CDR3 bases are TGTGCCAGCAGCCCAACTAGCGGGGGGTACAATGAGCAGTTCTTC.